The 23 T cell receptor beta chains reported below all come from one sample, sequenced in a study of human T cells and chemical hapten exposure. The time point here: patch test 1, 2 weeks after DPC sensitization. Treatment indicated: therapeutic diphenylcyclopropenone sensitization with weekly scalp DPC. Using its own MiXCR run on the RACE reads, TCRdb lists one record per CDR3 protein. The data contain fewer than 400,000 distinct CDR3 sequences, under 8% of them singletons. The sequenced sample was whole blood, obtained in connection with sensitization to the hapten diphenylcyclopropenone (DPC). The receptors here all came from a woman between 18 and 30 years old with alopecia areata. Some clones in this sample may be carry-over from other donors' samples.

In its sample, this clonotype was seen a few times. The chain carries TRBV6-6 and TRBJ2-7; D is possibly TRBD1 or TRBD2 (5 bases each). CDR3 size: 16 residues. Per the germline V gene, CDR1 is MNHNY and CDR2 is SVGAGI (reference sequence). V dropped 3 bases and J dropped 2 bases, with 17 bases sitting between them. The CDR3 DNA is TGTGCCAGCAGTTATCCCGGGACGGTAATTACCTACGAGCAGTACTTC. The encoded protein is CASSYPGTVITYEQYF.

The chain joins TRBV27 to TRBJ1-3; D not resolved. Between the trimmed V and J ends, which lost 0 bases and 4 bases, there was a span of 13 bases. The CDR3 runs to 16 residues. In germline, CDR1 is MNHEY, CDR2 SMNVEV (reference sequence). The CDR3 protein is CASSLSIGRPGNTIYF. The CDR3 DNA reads TGTGCCAGCAGTTTATCGATTGGGAGGCCGGGAAACACCATATATTTT.

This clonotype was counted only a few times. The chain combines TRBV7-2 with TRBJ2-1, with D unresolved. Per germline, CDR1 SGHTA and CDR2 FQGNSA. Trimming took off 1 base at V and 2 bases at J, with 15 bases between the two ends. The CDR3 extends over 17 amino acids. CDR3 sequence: CASSLGGSVQAYNEQFF. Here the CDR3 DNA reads TGTGCCAGCAGCTTAGGGGGATCGGTCCAGGCCTACAATGAGCAGTTCTTC.

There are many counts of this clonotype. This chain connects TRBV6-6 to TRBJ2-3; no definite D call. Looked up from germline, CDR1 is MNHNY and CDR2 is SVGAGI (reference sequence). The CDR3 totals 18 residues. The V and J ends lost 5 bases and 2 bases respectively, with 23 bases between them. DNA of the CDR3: TGTGCCAGCAGTCCAGGCGCCACCCTGATTACCTCCACAGATACGCAGTATTTT. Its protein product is CASSPGATLITSTDTQYF.

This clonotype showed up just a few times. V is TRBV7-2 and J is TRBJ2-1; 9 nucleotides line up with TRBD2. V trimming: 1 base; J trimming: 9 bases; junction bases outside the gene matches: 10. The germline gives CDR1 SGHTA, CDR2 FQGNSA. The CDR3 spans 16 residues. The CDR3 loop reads CASSLGLERGVGEQFF. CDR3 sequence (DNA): TGTGCCAGCAGCTTAGGGCTGGAGCGGGGGGTTGGTGAGCAGTTCTTC.

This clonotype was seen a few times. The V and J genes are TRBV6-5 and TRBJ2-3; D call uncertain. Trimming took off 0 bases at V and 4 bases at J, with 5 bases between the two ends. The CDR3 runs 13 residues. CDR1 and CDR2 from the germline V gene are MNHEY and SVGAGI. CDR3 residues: CASSYSMADTQYF. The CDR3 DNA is TGTGCCAGCAGTTACTCGATGGCAGATACGCAGTATTTT.

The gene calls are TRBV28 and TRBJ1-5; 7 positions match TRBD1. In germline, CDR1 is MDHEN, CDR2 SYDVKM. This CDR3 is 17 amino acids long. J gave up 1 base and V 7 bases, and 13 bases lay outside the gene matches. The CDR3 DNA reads TGTGCCAGCACGGGATCGTCCGACAGGGAGAGCAATCAGCCCCAGCATTTT. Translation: CASTGSSDRESNQPQHF.

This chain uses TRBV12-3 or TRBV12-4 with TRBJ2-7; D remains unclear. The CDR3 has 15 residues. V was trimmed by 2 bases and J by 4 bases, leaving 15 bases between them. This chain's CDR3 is CASSLYSPLYYEQYF. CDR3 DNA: TGTGCCAGCAGTTTATACTCCCCTCTTTATTACGAGCAGTACTTC.

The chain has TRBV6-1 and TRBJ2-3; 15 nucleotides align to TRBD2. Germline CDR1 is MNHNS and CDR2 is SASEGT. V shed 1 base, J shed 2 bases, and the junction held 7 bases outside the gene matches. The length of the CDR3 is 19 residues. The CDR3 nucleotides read TGTGCCAGCAGTGAAGGGTCGGGACTAGCGGGGGGCTACACAGATACGCAGTATTTT. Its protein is CASSEGSGLAGGYTDTQYF.

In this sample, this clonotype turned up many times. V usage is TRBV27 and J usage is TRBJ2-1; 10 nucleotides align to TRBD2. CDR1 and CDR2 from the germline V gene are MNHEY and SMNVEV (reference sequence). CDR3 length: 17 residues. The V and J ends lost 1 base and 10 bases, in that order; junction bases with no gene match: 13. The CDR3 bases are TGTGCCAGCAGTTTATTTACCCTCGCTAGCGGGGGTCCCGAGCAGTTCTTC. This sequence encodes CASSLFTLASGGPEQFF.

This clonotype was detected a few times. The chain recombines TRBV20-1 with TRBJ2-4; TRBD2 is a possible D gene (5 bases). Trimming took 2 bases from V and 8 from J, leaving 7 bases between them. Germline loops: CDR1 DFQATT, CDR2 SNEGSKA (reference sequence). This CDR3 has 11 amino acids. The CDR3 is CSARMRDIQYF. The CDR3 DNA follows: TGCAGTGCTAGAATGCGGGACATTCAGTACTTC.

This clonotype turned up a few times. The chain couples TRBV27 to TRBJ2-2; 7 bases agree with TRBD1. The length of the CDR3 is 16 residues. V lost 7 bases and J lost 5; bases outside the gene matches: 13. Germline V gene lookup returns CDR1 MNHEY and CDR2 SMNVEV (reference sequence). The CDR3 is CASKGQDGSGTGELFF. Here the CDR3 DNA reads TGTGCCAGCAAAGGACAGGACGGTTCCGGTACCGGGGAGCTGTTTTTT.

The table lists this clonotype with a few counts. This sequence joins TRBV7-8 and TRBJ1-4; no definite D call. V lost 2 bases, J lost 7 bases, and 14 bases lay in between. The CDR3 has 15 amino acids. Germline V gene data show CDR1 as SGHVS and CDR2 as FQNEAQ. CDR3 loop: CASSLSRLRGEKLFF. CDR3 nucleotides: TGTGCCAGCAGCTTATCAAGGCTCCGAGGTGAAAAACTGTTTTTT.

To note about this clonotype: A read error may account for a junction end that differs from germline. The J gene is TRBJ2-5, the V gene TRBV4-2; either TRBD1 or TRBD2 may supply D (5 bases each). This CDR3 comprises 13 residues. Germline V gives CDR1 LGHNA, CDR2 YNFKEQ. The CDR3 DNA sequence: TGTGCCAGCAGCCAAGACGGGAACAGACAGAAGGACTTC. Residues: CASSQDGNRQKDF.

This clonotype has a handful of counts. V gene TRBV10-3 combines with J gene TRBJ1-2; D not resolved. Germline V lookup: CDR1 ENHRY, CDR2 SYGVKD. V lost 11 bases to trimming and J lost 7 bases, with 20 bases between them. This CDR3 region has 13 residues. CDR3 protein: CAVSGEQLGGYTF. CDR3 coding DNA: TGTGCCGTCTCCGGGGAACAACTTGGTGGCTACACCTTC.

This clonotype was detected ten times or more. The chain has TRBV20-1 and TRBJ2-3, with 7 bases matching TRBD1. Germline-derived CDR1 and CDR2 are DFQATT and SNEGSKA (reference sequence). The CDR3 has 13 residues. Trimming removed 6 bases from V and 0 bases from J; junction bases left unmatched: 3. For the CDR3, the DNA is TGCAGTGCAGGGACAGCCAGCACAGATACGCAGTATTTT. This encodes CSAGTASTDTQYF.

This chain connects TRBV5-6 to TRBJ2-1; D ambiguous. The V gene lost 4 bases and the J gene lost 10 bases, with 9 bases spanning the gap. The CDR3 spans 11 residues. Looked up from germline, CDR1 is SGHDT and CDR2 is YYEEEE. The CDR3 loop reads CASSRGPEQFF. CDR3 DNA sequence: TGTGCCAGCAGCCGAGGACCGGAGCAGTTCTTC.

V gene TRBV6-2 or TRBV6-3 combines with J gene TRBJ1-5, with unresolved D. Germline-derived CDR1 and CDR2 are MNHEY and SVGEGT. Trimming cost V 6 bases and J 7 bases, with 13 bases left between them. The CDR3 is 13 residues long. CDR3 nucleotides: TGTGCCAGCAGACTAGACGTTTCACAGCCCCAGCATTTT. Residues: CASRLDVSQPQHF.

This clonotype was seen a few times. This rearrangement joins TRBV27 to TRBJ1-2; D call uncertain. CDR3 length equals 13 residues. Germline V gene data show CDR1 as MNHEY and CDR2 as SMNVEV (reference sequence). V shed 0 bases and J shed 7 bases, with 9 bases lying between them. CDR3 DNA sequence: TGTGCCAGCAGTTTATCATGGGGATTTGGCTACACCTTC. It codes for CASSLSWGFGYTF.

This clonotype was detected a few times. CDR3 nucleotide sequence: TGTGCCAGCACTCTCCCTAGGAGGCAGGGCGTCGGGGCCCAGCATTTT. Its translation is CASTLPRRQGVGAQHF. This chain connects TRBV28 to TRBJ1-5, with D perhaps matching TRBD1 (5 bases). This CDR3 contains 16 residues. The V end was cut by 7 bases, the J end by 11 bases, with 27 bases between. CDR1 MDHEN and CDR2 SYDVKM come from the germline V gene.

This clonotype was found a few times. CDR3 sequence: CASSTPGTALYEQYF. The CDR3 DNA follows: TGTGCCAGCAGTACCCCCGGGACAGCCCTCTACGAGCAGTACTTC. The gene calls are TRBV28 and TRBJ2-7; 7 nucleotides agree with TRBD1. Germline V gene data show CDR1 as MDHEN and CDR2 as SYDVKM. V trimming: 5 bases; J trimming: 3 bases; junction bases outside the gene matches: 10. The CDR3 consists of 15 residues.

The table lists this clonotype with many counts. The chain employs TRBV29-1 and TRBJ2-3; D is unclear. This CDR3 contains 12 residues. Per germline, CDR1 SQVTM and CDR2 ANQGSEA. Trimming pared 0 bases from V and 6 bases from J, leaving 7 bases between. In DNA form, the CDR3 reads TGCAGCGTTGAAGATCATAGGGATACGCAGTATTTT. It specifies CSVEDHRDTQYF.

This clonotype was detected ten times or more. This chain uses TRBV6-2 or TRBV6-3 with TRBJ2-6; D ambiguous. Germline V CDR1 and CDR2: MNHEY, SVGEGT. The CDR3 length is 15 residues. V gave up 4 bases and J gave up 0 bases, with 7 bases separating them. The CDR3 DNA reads TGTGCCAGCAGTTTAACGGTCTCTGGGGCCAACGTCCTGACTTTC. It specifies CASSLTVSGANVLTF.